This T cell receptor (beta chain) was obtained from a study of OX40 agonist ivuxolimab in advanced cancers. Study overall: Partial responses were achieved by three patients, one with hepatocellular carcinoma and two with cutaneous melanoma.

The CDR3 length is 14 residues. Trimming left V 2 bases short and J 1 base short, with 10 bases between. The germline V gene encodes CDR1 SGHRS and CDR2 YFSETQ. The assay was immunoSEQ multiplex PCR, and TCRdb's table has in-frame clones only and misses some. Found here are approximately 26,000 clones, roughly 80% of them singletons; the top ten hold roughly 13%. The chain couples TRBV5-1 to TRBJ2-7; D not certain. The TCR sequence derives from an adult with an advanced solid tumor such as melanoma, head and neck, liver or kidney cancer. The source was CD4+ or CD8+ T cells sorted from blood, collected in a trial of the OX40 agonist ivuxolimab. CDR3 sequence (DNA): TGCGCCAGCAGCTTCTTGCAGCCTTCCTACGAGCAGTACTTC. Encoded protein: CASSFLQPSYEQYF.